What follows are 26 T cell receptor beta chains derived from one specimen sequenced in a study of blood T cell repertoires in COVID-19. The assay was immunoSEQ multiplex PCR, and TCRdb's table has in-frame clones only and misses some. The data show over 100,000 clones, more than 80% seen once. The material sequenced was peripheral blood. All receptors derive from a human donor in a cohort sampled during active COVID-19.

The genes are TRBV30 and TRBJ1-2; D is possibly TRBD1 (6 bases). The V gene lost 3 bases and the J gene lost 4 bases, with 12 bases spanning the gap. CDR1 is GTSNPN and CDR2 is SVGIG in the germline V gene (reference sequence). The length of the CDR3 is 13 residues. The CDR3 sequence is CAWRWGGRYGYTF. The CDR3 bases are TGTGCCTGGAGATGGGGGGGCCGCTATGGCTACACCTTC.

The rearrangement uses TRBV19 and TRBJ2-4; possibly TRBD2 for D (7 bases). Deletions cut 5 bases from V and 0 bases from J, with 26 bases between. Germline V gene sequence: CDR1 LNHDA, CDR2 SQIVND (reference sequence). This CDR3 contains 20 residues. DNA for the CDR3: TGTGCCAGTAGTGCTTCGGGGGGACTACAGGGCCTATCAGCCAAAAACATTCAGTACTTC. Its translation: CASSASGGLQGLSAKNIQYF.

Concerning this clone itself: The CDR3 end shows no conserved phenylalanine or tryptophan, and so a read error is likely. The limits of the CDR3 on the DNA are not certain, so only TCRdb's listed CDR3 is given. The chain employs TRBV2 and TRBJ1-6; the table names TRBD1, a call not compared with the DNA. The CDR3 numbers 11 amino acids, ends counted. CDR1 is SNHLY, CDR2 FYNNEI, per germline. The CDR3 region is CASSVGVDRSL.

The CDR3 reads CASRAQGRTEAFF. The CDR3 bases are TGTGCCAGCAGGGCACAGGGGAGAACTGAAGCTTTCTTT. The chain recombines TRBV6-5 with TRBJ1-1; TRBD1 aligns across 7 bases. Germline values: CDR1 MNHEY, CDR2 SVGAGI. CDR3 size: 13 residues. V was clipped by 6 bases and J by 5 bases; unmatched bases: 6.

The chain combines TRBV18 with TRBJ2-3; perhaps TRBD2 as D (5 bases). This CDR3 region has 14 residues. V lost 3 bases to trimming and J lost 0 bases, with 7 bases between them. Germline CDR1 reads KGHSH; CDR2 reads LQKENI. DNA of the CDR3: TGTGCCAGCTCACCCGGCGGGAGCACAGATACGCAGTATTTT. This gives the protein CASSPGGSTDTQYF.

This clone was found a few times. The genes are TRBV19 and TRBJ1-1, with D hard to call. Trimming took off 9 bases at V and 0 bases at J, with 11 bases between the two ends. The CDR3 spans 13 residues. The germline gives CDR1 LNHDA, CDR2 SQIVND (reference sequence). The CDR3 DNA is TGTGCCAGCACAGTTAAAATGAACACTGAAGCTTTCTTT. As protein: CASTVKMNTEAFF.

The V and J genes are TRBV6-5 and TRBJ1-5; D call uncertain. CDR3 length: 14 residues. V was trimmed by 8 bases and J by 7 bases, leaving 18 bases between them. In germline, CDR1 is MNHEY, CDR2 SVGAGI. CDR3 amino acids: CASQSRSEVQPQHF. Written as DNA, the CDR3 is TGTGCCAGCCAATCCCGGTCCGAGGTACAGCCCCAGCATTTT.

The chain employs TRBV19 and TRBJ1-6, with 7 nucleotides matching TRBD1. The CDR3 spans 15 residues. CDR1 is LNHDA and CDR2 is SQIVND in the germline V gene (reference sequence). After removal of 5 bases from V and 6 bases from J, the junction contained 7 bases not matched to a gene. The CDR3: CASSVGDRTNSPLHF. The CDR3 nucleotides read TGTGCCAGTAGTGTGGGGGACAGAACTAATTCACCCCTCCACTTT.

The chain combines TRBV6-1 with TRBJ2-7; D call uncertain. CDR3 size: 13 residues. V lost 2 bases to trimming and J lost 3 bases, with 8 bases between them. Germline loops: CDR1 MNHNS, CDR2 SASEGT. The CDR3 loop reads CASSEPLSYEQYF. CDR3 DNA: TGTGCCAGCAGTGAACCCCTCAGCTACGAGCAGTACTTC.

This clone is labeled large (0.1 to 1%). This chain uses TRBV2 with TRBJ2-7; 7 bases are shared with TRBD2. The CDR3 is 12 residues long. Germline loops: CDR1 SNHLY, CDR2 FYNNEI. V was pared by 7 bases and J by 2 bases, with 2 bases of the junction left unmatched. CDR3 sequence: CASTSGTYEQYF. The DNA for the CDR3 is TGTGCCAGCACAAGCGGGACCTACGAGCAGTACTTC.

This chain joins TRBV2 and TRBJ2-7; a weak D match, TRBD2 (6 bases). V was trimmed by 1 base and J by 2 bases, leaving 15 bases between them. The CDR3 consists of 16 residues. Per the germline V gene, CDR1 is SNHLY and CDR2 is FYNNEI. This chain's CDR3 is CASSEVLRGSTYEQYF. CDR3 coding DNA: TGTGCCAGCAGTGAAGTCCTGCGGGGTTCAACCTACGAGCAGTACTTC.

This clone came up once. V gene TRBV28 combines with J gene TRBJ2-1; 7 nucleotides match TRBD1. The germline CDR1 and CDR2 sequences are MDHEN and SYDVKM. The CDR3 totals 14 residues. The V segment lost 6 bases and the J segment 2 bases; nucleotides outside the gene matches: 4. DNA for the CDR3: TGTGCCAGCAGCCTCAGGGGGACCTACAATGAGCAGTTCTTC. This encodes CASSLRGTYNEQFF.

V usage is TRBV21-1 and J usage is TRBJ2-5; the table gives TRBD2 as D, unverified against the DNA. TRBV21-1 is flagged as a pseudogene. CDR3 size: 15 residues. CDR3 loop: CASSKQAGGKETQYF. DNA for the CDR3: TGTGCCAGCAGCAAACAAGCGGGAGGTAAAGAGACCCAGTACTTC.

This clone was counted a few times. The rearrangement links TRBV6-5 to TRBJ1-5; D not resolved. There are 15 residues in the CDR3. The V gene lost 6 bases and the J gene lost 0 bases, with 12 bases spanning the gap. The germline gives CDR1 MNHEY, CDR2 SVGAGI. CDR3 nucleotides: TGTGCCAGCAGCCCCTGGGGAGTTAGCAATCAGCCCCAGCATTTT. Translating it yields CASSPWGVSNQPQHF.

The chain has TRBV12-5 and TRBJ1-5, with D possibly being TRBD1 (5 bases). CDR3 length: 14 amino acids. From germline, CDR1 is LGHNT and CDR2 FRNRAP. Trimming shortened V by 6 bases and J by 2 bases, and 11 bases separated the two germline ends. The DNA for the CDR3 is TGTGCTAGTGGCACCGGGACTGGCAATCAGCCCCAGCATTTT. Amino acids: CASGTGTGNQPQHF.

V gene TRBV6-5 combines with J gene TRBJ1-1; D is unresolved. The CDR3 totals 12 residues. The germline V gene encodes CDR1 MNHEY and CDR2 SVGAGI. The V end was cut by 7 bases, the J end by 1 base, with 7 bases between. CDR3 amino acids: CASIAENTEAFF. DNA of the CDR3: TGTGCCAGCATTGCAGAGAACACTGAAGCTTTCTTT.

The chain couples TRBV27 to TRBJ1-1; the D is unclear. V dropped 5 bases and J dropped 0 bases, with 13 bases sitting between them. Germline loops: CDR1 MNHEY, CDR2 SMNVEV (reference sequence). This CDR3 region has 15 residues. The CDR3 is CASSPRTFMNTEAFF. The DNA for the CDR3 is TGTGCCAGCAGTCCGCGAACCTTTATGAACACTGAAGCTTTCTTT.

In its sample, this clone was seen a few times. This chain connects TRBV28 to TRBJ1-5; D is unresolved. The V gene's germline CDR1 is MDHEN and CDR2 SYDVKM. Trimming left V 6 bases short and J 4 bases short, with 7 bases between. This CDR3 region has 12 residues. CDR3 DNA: TGTGCCAGCAGAACCACTAATCAGCCCCAGCATTTT. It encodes CASRTTNQPQHF.

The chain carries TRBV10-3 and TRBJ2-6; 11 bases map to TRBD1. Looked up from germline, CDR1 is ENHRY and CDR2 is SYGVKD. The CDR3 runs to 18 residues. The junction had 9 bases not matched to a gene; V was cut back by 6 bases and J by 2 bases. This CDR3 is CAISFGQGASTGANVLTF. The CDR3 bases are TGTGCCATCAGCTTCGGACAGGGGGCGTCTACTGGGGCCAACGTCCTGACTTTC.

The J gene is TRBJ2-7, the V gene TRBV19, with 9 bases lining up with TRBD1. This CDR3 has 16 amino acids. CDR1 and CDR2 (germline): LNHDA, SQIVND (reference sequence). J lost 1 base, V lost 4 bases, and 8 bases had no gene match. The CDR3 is CASSNKPGQGSYEQYF. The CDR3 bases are TGTGCCAGTAGTAACAAGCCGGGACAGGGATCCTACGAGCAGTACTTC.

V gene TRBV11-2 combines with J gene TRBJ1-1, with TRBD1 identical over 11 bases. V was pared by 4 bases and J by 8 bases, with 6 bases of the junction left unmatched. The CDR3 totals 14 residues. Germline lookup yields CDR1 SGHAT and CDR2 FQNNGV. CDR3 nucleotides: TGTGCCAGCAGCTCCCAGAGGACAGGGGGCGAAGCTTTCTTT. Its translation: CASSSQRTGGEAFF.

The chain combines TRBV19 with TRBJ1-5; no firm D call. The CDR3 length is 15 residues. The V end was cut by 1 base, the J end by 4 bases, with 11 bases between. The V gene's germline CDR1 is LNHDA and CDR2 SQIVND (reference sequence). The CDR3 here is CASSIGTAGNQPQHF. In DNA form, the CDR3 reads TGTGCCAGTAGTATAGGAACCGCCGGGAATCAGCCCCAGCATTTT.

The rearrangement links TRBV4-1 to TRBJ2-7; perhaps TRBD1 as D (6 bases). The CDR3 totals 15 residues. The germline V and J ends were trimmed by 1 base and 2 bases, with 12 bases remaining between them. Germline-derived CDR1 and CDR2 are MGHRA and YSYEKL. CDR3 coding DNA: TGCGCCAGCAGCCAAGGAGGCCCAGGGGCCTACGAGCAGTACTTC. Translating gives CASSQGGPGAYEQYF.

As DNA, the CDR3 is TGTGCCAGCAGCTTGGGACAGGGAGGCTACACCTTC. Its translation is CASSLGQGGYTF. The rearrangement links TRBV5-8 to TRBJ1-2, with TRBD1 matching 7 bases. The V and J ends lost 0 bases and 8 bases, in that order; junction bases with no gene match: 1. The CDR3 loop spans 12 amino acids. Germline values: CDR1 SGHTS, CDR2 YDEGEE.

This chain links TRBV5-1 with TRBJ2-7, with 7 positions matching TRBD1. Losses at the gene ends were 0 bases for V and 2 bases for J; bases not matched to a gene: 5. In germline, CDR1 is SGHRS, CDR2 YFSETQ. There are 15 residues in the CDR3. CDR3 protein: CASSLGQGSAYEQYF. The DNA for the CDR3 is TGCGCCAGCAGCTTGGGACAGGGTTCGGCCTACGAGCAGTACTTC.

The chain's CDR3 is CASSLVGGPEPQHF. CDR3 sequence (DNA): TGTGCCAGCAGCTTAGTCGGGGGGCCTGAACCCCAGCATTTT. The rearrangement uses TRBV7-2 and TRBJ1-5, with D possibly being TRBD1 (6 bases). Deletions cut 1 base from V and 10 bases from J, with 14 bases between. Germline loops: CDR1 SGHTA, CDR2 FQGNSA. CDR3 length equals 14 residues.